The 28 T cell receptor beta chains below all came from one sample that was sequenced in a study of shared clonotypes between healthy human individuals. The repertoire was sequenced with immunoSEQ multiplex PCR; TCRdb's copy has only in-frame clones and lacks some. The data contain under 550,000 clones, almost 97% of them singletons. Sequencing input: naive CD4+ T cells sorted from blood. Described subset: CD45RA+ positively selected. The receptors were gathered from a woman in her thirties in good health.

This clone was seen just once. CDR3 protein: CASSQALGRPYEQYF. The CDR3 DNA reads as TGCGCCAGCAGCCAAGCGTTGGGGAGGCCCTACGAGCAGTACTTC. The chain couples TRBV4-1 to TRBJ2-7; D is perhaps TRBD2 (6 bases). Germline V gene sequence: CDR1 MGHRA, CDR2 YSYEKL. This CDR3 region has 15 residues. Trimming left V 1 base short and J 2 bases short, with 12 bases between.

The CDR3: CASSRPGTSGYNEQFF. The CDR3 region has the DNA TGTGCCAGCTCACGACCGGGGACTAGCGGCTACAATGAGCAGTTCTTC. The V call is TRBV18, the J call TRBJ2-1, with 11 bases aligning to TRBD2. This CDR3 region has 16 residues. J gave up 3 bases and V 4 bases, and 5 bases lay outside the gene matches. The germline CDR1 and CDR2 sequences are KGHSH and LQKENI.

This chain uses TRBV5-5 with TRBJ1-5; 11 bases line up with TRBD1. The germline CDR1 and CDR2 sequences are SGHKS and YYEKEE (reference sequence). With V trimmed by 4 bases and J by 9 bases, 15 bases remained unmatched. There are 17 residues in the CDR3. The CDR3 region is CASSETAGTGGFWPQHF. CDR3 DNA: TGTGCCAGCAGCGAGACCGCCGGGACAGGGGGATTTTGGCCCCAGCATTTT.

The V call is TRBV7-8, the J call TRBJ2-7; tentative D call: TRBD2 (7 bases). V lost 5 bases to trimming and J lost 2 bases, with 22 bases between them. This CDR3 contains 17 residues. The V gene's germline CDR1 is SGHVS and CDR2 FQNEAQ. CDR3 sequence reads: CASSPRGASAEAYEQYF. Here the CDR3 DNA reads TGTGCCAGCAGCCCCCGGGGGGCTAGCGCGGAGGCCTACGAGCAGTACTTC.

This sequence joins TRBV5-1 and TRBJ2-2; 10 positions match TRBD2. Germline lookup yields CDR1 SGHRS and CDR2 YFSETQ. This CDR3 comprises 18 residues. With V trimmed by 0 bases and J by 4 bases, 9 bases remained unmatched. The CDR3 sequence: CASSLGTSGSAGTGELFF. DNA of the CDR3: TGCGCCAGCAGCTTGGGGACTAGCGGTTCCGCGGGCACCGGGGAGCTGTTTTTT.

The chain couples TRBV18 to TRBJ2-7; D is undetermined. The ends were cut back, 6 bases at V and 7 bases at J, with 10 bases in the middle. This CDR3 comprises 11 residues. CDR1 is KGHSH and CDR2 is LQKENI in the germline V gene. The CDR3 region is CASSPPSEQYF. CDR3 DNA: TGTGCCAGCTCTCCCCCCTCAGAGCAGTACTTC.

On this clone itself: The identical CDR3 is also encoded by other nucleotide sequences in the sample. This chain connects TRBV2 to TRBJ1-1, with a weak D call TRBD1 (6 bases). CDR1 and CDR2 (germline): SNHLY, FYNNEI. The V and J ends lost 6 bases and 0 bases respectively, with 8 bases between them. The CDR3 totals 13 residues. Here the CDR3 DNA reads TGTGCCAGCAGGGGACAAATGAACACTGAAGCTTTCTTT. Protein product: CASRGQMNTEAFF.

The chain uses TRBV6-6 and TRBJ2-1; D is unresolved. This CDR3 has 12 residues. V was clipped by 3 bases and J by 10 bases, with 10 bases between them. The V gene's germline CDR1 is MNHNY and CDR2 SVGAGI (reference sequence). The CDR3 protein is CASSYRASEQFF. CDR3 nucleotides: TGTGCCAGCAGTTATAGGGCGTCAGAGCAGTTCTTC.

This rearrangement joins TRBV4-3 to TRBJ2-7; 10 bases are shared with TRBD1. From germline, CDR1 is LGHNA and CDR2 YSLEER. The CDR3 extends over 14 amino acids. V gave up 8 bases and J gave up 0 bases; unmatched junction bases: 4. The CDR3 DNA sequence: TGCGCCAGCGCCCGGGACAGGGGCTCCTACGAGCAGTACTTC. Encoded protein: CASARDRGSYEQYF.

The chain couples TRBV27 to TRBJ1-1, with D possibly TRBD1 on 5 matching bases. This CDR3 contains 14 residues. Deletions cut 6 bases from V and 1 base from J, with 12 bases between. Looked up from germline, CDR1 is MNHEY and CDR2 is SMNVEV (reference sequence). The CDR3 protein is CASRGTPGNTEAFF. For the CDR3, the DNA is TGTGCCAGCAGGGGGACTCCCGGGAACACTGAAGCTTTCTTT.

The CDR3 spells CASSLQSLSVGANVLTF. The CDR3 DNA reads as TGTGCCAGCAGCTTGCAGTCTCTCTCGGTAGGGGCCAACGTCCTGACTTTC. This sequence joins TRBV5-6 and TRBJ2-6; D unresolved. V was cut by 1 base and J by 4 bases, with 15 bases left in between. Germline V CDR1 and CDR2: SGHDT, YYEEEE. This CDR3 region has 17 residues.

V usage is TRBV6-4 and J usage is TRBJ2-1; maybe TRBD2 (5 bases). Germline V CDR1 and CDR2: MRHNA, SNTAGT. This CDR3 region has 16 residues. V gave up 0 bases and J gave up 7 bases, with 16 bases separating them. The CDR3 DNA sequence: TGTGCCAGCAGTGACTCTTTTAGCGCCCTTTCGAATGAGCAGTTCTTC. Residues: CASSDSFSALSNEQFF.

This clone was counted a single time. The chain joins TRBV2 to TRBJ1-2; TRBD1 agrees at 9 bases. Germline V CDR1 and CDR2: SNHLY, FYNNEI. The trim removed 6 bases at V and 5 bases at J, leaving 7 bases unmatched. CDR3 length: 14 amino acids. The CDR3 DNA follows: TGTGCCAGCAGCGCCCCCGGGACAGGGTATGGCTACACCTTC. This gives the protein CASSAPGTGYGYTF. Filled out from reference TRBV2 and TRBJ1-2, the complete variable domain reads EPEVTQTPSHQVTQMGQEVILRCVPISNHLYFYWYRQILGQKVEFLVSFYNNEISEKSEIFDDQFSVERPDGSNFTLKIRSTKLEDSAMYFCASSAPGTGYGYTFGSGTRLTVV.

The rearrangement links TRBV4-1 to TRBJ2-7, with 10 bases that match TRBD2. V was clipped by 1 base and J by 4 bases; unmatched bases: 4. Germline V gives CDR1 MGHRA, CDR2 YSYEKL. CDR3 length: 15 amino acids. This CDR3 is CASSQGASGSYEQYF. The CDR3, as DNA: TGCGCCAGCAGCCAAGGTGCTAGCGGGAGTTACGAGCAGTACTTC.

This clone was counted once. The chain's CDR3 is CASSQGRNIGGSNTGELFF. The CDR3, as DNA: TGCGCCAGCAGCCAAGGAAGAAACATCGGGGGGTCGAACACCGGGGAGCTGTTTTTT. This chain uses TRBV4-1 with TRBJ2-2; 7 positions agree with TRBD2. The germline CDR1 and CDR2 sequences are MGHRA and YSYEKL. The CDR3 is 19 residues long. Trimming took 1 base from V and 0 from J; bases not matched to a gene: 11.

The CDR3 is CASSVAGTEGWKDQPQHF. CDR3 sequence (DNA): TGTGCCAGCAGCGTCGCCGGGACAGAGGGGTGGAAGGATCAGCCCCAGCATTTT. J is TRBJ1-5 and V is TRBV7-2, with TRBD1 matching over 7 bases. Looked up from germline, CDR1 is SGHTA and CDR2 is FQGNSA. After removal of 5 bases from V and 5 bases from J, the junction contained 18 bases not matched to a gene. This CDR3 has 18 amino acids.

V is TRBV6-6 and J is TRBJ1-2; weak D call: TRBD1 (5 bases). The V and J ends lost 6 bases and 3 bases respectively, with 14 bases between them. The CDR3 totals 14 residues. From germline, CDR1 is MNHNY and CDR2 SVGAGI (reference sequence). CDR3 DNA sequence: TGTGCCAGCAGGGGGGGGTCTCGCGACTATGGCTACACCTTC. Translating gives CASRGGSRDYGYTF.

The V and J genes are TRBV5-1 and TRBJ2-5, with 12 bases fitting TRBD2. The CDR3 is 16 amino acids. The ends lost 4 bases at V and 2 bases at J; junction bases unmatched: 6. Per the germline V gene, CDR1 is SGHRS and CDR2 is YFSETQ. CDR3 amino acids: CASSLGLAGRQETQYF. The CDR3 DNA reads as TGCGCCAGCAGCCTGGGACTAGCGGGCCGACAAGAGACCCAGTACTTC.

The chain is built from TRBV7-2 and TRBJ1-6, with 8 bases fitting TRBD1. Germline CDR1 is SGHTA and CDR2 is FQGNSA. V was pared by 5 bases and J by 9 bases, with 6 bases of the junction left unmatched. The CDR3 length is 14 residues. For the CDR3, the DNA is TGTGCCAGCAGCCCAGACAGGGGACGTTCACCCCTCCACTTT. It yields the protein CASSPDRGRSPLHF.

This chain uses TRBV28 with TRBJ2-7, with 7 bases aligning to TRBD2. The CDR3 extends over 14 amino acids. Germline CDR1 MDHEN, CDR2 SYDVKM. Losses at the gene ends were 4 bases for V and 1 base for J; bases not matched to a gene: 4. The CDR3: CASSYIGGSYEQYF. As DNA, the CDR3 is TGTGCCAGCAGTTATATCGGGGGGTCCTACGAGCAGTACTTC.

This chain joins TRBV2 and TRBJ2-1; 10 bases are shared with TRBD2. The J segment lost 1 base and the V segment lost 8 bases, leaving 5 bases of the junction unmatched. Germline V gives CDR1 SNHLY, CDR2 FYNNEI. The CDR3 consists of 15 residues. The CDR3 DNA follows: TGTGCCAGCGGAGCGGGAGGGGAGTCCTACAATGAGCAGTTCTTC. This translates into CASGAGGESYNEQFF.

V and J are TRBV7-6 and TRBJ1-6; D is uncertain. Germline V gene data show CDR1 as SGHVS and CDR2 as FNYEAQ. The CDR3 consists of 11 residues. The V and J ends lost 6 bases and 6 bases respectively, with 3 bases between them. CDR3 in DNA: TGTGCCAGCAGTTCTAATTCACCCCTCCACTTT. This gives the protein CASSSNSPLHF. The whole variable domain, filled in from reference TRBV7-6 and TRBJ1-6, reads GAGVSQSPRYKVTKRGQDVALRCDPISGHVSLYWYRQALGQGPEFLTYFNYEAQQDKSGLPNDRFSAERPEGSISTLTIQRTEQRDSAMYRCASSSNSPLHFGNGTRLTVT.

CDR3 protein: CASSIATSGMFYEQYF. CDR3 coding DNA: TGTGCCAGTAGTATTGCGACTAGCGGGATGTTCTACGAGCAGTACTTC. V gene TRBV19 combines with J gene TRBJ2-7; 11 positions match TRBD2. The J segment lost 3 bases and the V segment lost 3 bases, leaving 7 bases of the junction unmatched. The CDR3 is made up of 16 amino acids. Germline CDR1 reads LNHDA; CDR2 reads SQIVND (reference sequence).

Regarding this clone: The sample holds other DNA sequences that translate to the same CDR3. The chain recombines TRBV18 with TRBJ1-5; TRBD1 is a possible D gene (5 bases). Germline lookup yields CDR1 KGHSH and CDR2 LQKENI. V lost 2 bases and J lost 7, with 12 bases in between. CDR3 length: 14 amino acids. CDR3 sequence reads: CASSPGRGGQPQHF. CDR3 bases: TGTGCCAGCTCACCAGGAAGGGGTGGCCAGCCCCAGCATTTT.

V is TRBV6-1 and J is TRBJ2-7; 7 nucleotides line up with TRBD1. Germline-derived CDR1 and CDR2 are MNHNS and SASEGT. The CDR3 is 13 amino acids. The ends lost 3 bases at V and 2 bases at J; junction bases unmatched: 1. CDR3 nucleotides: TGTGCCAGCAGTGACCAGGGGGCCTACGAGCAGTACTTC. Protein: CASSDQGAYEQYF.

This clone was detected once. CDR3 sequence reads: CASSQAGLVFSGELFF. Written as DNA, the CDR3 is TGCGCCAGCAGCCAGGCGGGACTAGTTTTTTCCGGGGAGCTGTTTTTT. This rearrangement joins TRBV4-1 to TRBJ2-2, with 8 bases that match TRBD2. V shed 3 bases and J 6 bases; nucleotides not matched to a gene: 9. The CDR3 runs to 16 residues. CDR1 and CDR2 (germline): MGHRA, YSYEKL.

The chain uses TRBV19 and TRBJ2-7, with 9 bases that match TRBD1. CDR3 size: 14 residues. CDR1 is LNHDA and CDR2 is SQIVND in the germline V gene (reference sequence). Germline trimming cut 6 bases from V and 2 bases from J; bases unmatched to any gene: 5. In DNA form, the CDR3 reads TGTGCCAGTAGAGGGGACAGGGCAGCCTACGAGCAGTACTTC. Amino acids: CASRGDRAAYEQYF.

This chain joins TRBV28 and TRBJ1-6, with D possibly matching TRBD1 (5 bases). V dropped 5 bases and J dropped 9 bases, with 17 bases sitting between them. This CDR3 has 15 amino acids. Germline CDR1 is MDHEN and CDR2 is SYDVKM. The CDR3: CASSPRQGEPSPLHF. The CDR3, as DNA: TGTGCCAGCAGTCCCCGTCAGGGAGAACCTTCACCCCTCCACTTT.